Detailed here is one TCR beta chain. Its antigen is still unknown. Prepared TCR beta cDNA libraries contained unique molecular identifiers. TCRdb redid the calling of the PCR reads with MiXCR, one entry per CDR3 protein. The sample carries hundreds of thousands of distinct CDR3 sequences, roughly three fifths recorded once. The CDR3 has 17 amino acids. Germline V gene lookup returns CDR1 SGHRS and CDR2 YFSETQ. Trimming at V came to 2 bases and at J to 8 bases, leaving 15 bases not matched to a gene. These data are taken from a study of post-analysis software for immune sequencing data. Study background: Included among the disease courses, which were recorded for the cohort, were relapsing-remitting, secondary progressive and progressive-relapsing multiple sclerosis. Findings and caveats of the study: Relative to controls, patients with multiple sclerosis showed significantly lower normalized Chao1 diversity. The study found TRBV5-6, TRBV5-1 and TRBV20-1 among a few TRBV segments more frequent in patients than controls. The F measure placed samples prepared in the same batch into strongly shared clusters.

Sequenced: blood. This receptor was obtained from a girl aged 2 to 9 with multiple sclerosis. The chain employs TRBV5-1 and TRBJ2-1; 8 bases match TRBD2. The CDR3, as DNA: TGCGCCAGCAGCTTACTCAGTTTTGGAGCGGGAGCCTATGAGCAGTTCTTC. Translating gives CASSLLSFGAGAYEQFF.